These 5 T cell receptor beta chains were sequenced from one sample in a study of identical twins. MiXCR, run by TCRdb on the 5' RACE reads, gives a single entry per CDR3 protein. The sample includes 1.5 million to 2 million distinct CDR3 sequences, less than 40% seen only once; the top ten take approximately 0.25%. Sequencing was done on a sample of cord blood. The receptors derive from a newborn girl in good health.

Comment on this clonotype: A much larger clone sits a single nucleotide away, making a read error possible. The chain carries TRBV29-1 and TRBJ2-5; TRBD2 is a possible D gene (5 bases). The J call may be faulty, since TRBJ2-7 better matches the DNA end. Germline V gene lookup returns CDR1 SQVTM and CDR2 ANQGSEA. The CDR3 is 14 residues long. The CDR3 region is CSVETGNPTYEQYF. The CDR3 DNA sequence: TGCAGCGTTGAAACCGGGAATCCAACCTACGAGCAGTACTTC.

V is TRBV5-1 and J is TRBJ2-5; the D call may be TRBD1 or TRBD2 (5 bases each). The CDR3 totals 17 residues. V lost 0 bases and J 3 bases, leaving 18 bases between the germline ends. The V gene's germline CDR1 is SGHRS and CDR2 YFSETQ. For the CDR3, the DNA is TGCGCCAGCAGCTTGGATAGGGACCAGAGGAGCGAAGAGACCCAGTACTTC. The encoded protein is CASSLDRDQRSEETQYF.

This clonotype has a handful of counts. The V and J genes are TRBV20-1 and TRBJ2-6; the match to TRBD1 covers 7 bases. Germline V CDR1 and CDR2: DFQATT, SNEGSKA (reference sequence). The CDR3 extends over 16 amino acids. Unmatched junction bases numbered 15, after V lost 6 bases and J lost 7 bases. The DNA for the CDR3 is TGCAGTGCGTATGGGACAGCAATTGAACGTGCCAACGTCCTGACTTTC. Encoded protein: CSAYGTAIERANVLTF.

The J gene is TRBJ1-6, the V gene TRBV20-1; possibly TRBD1 for D (6 bases). CDR3 length: 14 amino acids. Per the germline V gene, CDR1 is DFQATT and CDR2 is SNEGSKA (reference sequence). V lost 3 bases, J lost 4 bases, and 10 bases lay in between. CDR3 amino acids: CSASLQGYNSPLHF. The CDR3 nucleotides read TGCAGTGCTAGCTTACAGGGTTATAATTCACCCCTCCACTTT.

With regard to this clonotype: The junction differs from germline at one of its ends, possibly a read error. The genes are TRBV15 and TRBJ1-1, with 7 bases matching TRBD1. The germline gives CDR1 LNHNV, CDR2 YYDKDF (reference sequence). This CDR3 spans 14 amino acids. The CDR3, as DNA: TGCGCCACCAGCAGAGCGGGGACAGACACTGAAGCTTTCTTT. Translating it yields CATSRAGTDTEAFF.